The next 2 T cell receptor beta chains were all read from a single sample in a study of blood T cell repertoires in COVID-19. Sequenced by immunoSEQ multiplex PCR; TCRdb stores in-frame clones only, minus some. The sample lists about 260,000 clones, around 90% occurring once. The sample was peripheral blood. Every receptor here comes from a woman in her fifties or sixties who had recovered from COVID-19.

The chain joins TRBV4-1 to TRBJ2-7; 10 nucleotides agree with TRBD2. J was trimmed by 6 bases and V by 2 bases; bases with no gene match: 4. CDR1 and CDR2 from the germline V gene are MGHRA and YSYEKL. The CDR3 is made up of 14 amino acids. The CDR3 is CASSQLAGVAEQYF. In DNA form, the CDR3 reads TGCGCCAGCAGCCAACTAGCGGGAGTCGCCGAGCAGTACTTC.

This CDR3 is CASSFFFVHFGTSSNEQFF. Here the CDR3 DNA reads TGCGCCAGCAGCTTTTTCTTCGTCCACTTCGGGACTAGCAGTAATGAGCAGTTCTTC. The chain couples TRBV5-1 to TRBJ2-1, with TRBD2 matching 9 bases. The CDR3 sequence is 19 residues long. Per the germline V gene, CDR1 is SGHRS and CDR2 is YFSETQ. The trim removed 2 bases at V and 7 bases at J, leaving 19 bases unmatched.